This TCR beta chain emerged from a study of shared clonotypes between healthy human individuals. Approximately 100 million PBMCs per unsorted sample were used for genomic DNA. This CDR3 is built from 12 residues. Losses at the gene ends were 5 bases for V and 6 bases for J; bases not matched to a gene: 2. Germline V lookup: CDR1 MGHDK, CDR2 SYGVNS. TCRdb's table, derived via immunoSEQ multiplex PCR, lists solely in-frame clones and lacks some. This sample carries about 490,000 clones, around 80% of them seen once, and the ten largest clones take about 12%. The clonotype was recovered from a woman between 40 and 55 years old in good health. Some clones in this sample may be carry-over from other donors' samples. The sample consisted of PBMCs. The chain links TRBV25-1 to TRBJ2-7, with TRBD1 identical over 9 bases. CDR3 region: CASSRTGVEQYF. The CDR3 nucleotides are TGTGCCAGCAGTCGGACAGGGGTCGAGCAGTACTTC.